The sequence of this T cell receptor beta chain was determined in a study of identical twins. TCRdb re-called the 5' RACE reads through MiXCR, storing one row per CDR3 protein. The sample carries just under 550,000 distinct CDR3 sequences, roughly 15% recorded once. Everyone who gave samples was a healthy Caucasian. The V segment lost 4 bases and the J segment 11 bases; nucleotides outside the gene matches: 10. The CDR3 sequence is 15 residues long. Looked up from germline, CDR1 is LGHDT and CDR2 is YNNKEL (reference sequence). This clonotype turned up a few times. The antigen remains unidentified. Study-level results: Researchers caution that invariant MAIT and iNKT cells could partly confound zero-insertion analyses.

These data were likewise used in another study, on yellow fever vaccine responses in identical twins.

Sequencing was done on a sample of CD4+ T cells sorted from blood. This TCR was sampled from a woman aged 18-29 years in good health. The genes are TRBV3-1 and TRBJ2-1, with TRBD2 matching 11 bases. CDR3: CASSRTSGGPVQQFF. The CDR3 bases are TGTGCCAGCAGCCGAACTAGCGGGGGTCCGGTTCAGCAGTTCTTC.